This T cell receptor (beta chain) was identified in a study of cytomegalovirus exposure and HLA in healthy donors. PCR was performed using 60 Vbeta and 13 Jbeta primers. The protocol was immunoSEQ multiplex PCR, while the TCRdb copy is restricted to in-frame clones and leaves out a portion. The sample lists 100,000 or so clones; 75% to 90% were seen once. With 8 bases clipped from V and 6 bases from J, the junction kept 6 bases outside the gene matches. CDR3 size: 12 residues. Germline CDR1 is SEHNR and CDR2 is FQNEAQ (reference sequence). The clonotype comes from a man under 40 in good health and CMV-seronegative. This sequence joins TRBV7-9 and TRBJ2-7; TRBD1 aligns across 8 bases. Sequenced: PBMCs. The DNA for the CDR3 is TGTGCCAGCTCCGGACAGGGTATCGAGCAGTACTTC. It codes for CASSGQGIEQYF.